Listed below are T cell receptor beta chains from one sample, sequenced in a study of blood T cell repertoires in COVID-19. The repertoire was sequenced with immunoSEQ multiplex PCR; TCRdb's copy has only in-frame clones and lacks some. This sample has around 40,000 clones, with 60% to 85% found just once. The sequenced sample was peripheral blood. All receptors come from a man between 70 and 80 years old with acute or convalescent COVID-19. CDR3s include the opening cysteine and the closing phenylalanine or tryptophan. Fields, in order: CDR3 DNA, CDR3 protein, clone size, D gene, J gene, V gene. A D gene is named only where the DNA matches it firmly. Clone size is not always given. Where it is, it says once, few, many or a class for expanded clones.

CDR3nt: TGTGCCAGCAGTTCAGGGTGGAAAGAGACCCAGTACTTC
CDR3aa: CASSSGWKETQYF
abundance: few
d_gene: NA
j_gene: TRBJ2-5
v_gene: TRBV27

CDR3nt: TGTGCCAGCAGTGACCCGGGACAGGGGATAACTAATGAAAAACTGTTTTTT
CDR3aa: CASSDPGQGITNEKLFF
abundance: NA
d_gene: TRBD1
j_gene: TRBJ1-4
v_gene: TRBV6-1

CDR3nt: TGTGCCAGCAACCAACTAGTGAGGGCAGATACGCAGTATTTT
CDR3aa: CASNQLVRADTQYF
abundance: NA
d_gene: NA
j_gene: TRBJ2-3
v_gene: TRBV2

CDR3nt: TGTGCCAGCAGTGCCGTGGGCTCTAGGGGCTTATATAGCAATCAGCCCCAGCATTTT
CDR3aa: CASSAVGSRGLYSNQPQHF
abundance: NA
d_gene: NA
j_gene: TRBJ1-5
v_gene: TRBV28

CDR3nt: TGTGCCAGCAATAACAGGGTTGGCAACAATGAGCAGTTCTTC
CDR3aa: CASNNRVGNNEQFF
abundance: NA
d_gene: NA
j_gene: TRBJ2-1
v_gene: TRBV2

CDR3nt: TGTGCCAGCAGCTCCCAGGGTCCCAGGTGGACCCAGTACTTC
CDR3aa: CASSSQGPRWTQYF
abundance: NA
d_gene: NA
j_gene: TRBJ2-5
v_gene: TRBV28

CDR3nt: TGCGCCAGCAGCTTGCTCCCCCAAGAGACCCAGTACTTC
CDR3aa: CASSLLPQETQYF
abundance: NA
d_gene: NA
j_gene: TRBJ2-5
v_gene: TRBV5-1

CDR3nt: TGTGCCAGCAGCTTAGGAGGACGCGGGAGTACAGATACGCAGTATTTT
CDR3aa: CASSLGGRGSTDTQYF
abundance: NA
d_gene: TRBD2
j_gene: TRBJ2-3
v_gene: TRBV11-3

CDR3nt: TGTGCCACCAGTGATTTGGTAGCAGCTAGCACAGATACGCAGTATTTT
CDR3aa: CATSDLVAASTDTQYF
abundance: NA
d_gene: NA
j_gene: TRBJ2-3
v_gene: TRBV24-1

CDR3nt: TGTGCCACCAGTGAACTTCCGGGACAGGGGGCTCCGGGGGAGCTGTTTTTT
CDR3aa: CATSELPGQGAPGELFF
abundance: few
d_gene: TRBD1
j_gene: TRBJ2-2
v_gene: TRBV24-1

CDR3nt: TGTGCCAGCAGTTTGCCCATTTCGGGACAGGGGAACACTGAAGCTTTCTTT
CDR3aa: CASSLPISGQGNTEAFF
abundance: few
d_gene: TRBD1
j_gene: TRBJ1-1
v_gene: TRBV28

CDR3nt: TGCGTCGGGGGGGCGGATGAGCAGTTCTTC
CDR3aa: CVGGADEQFF
abundance: NA
d_gene: TRBD2
j_gene: TRBJ2-1
v_gene: TRBV29-1

CDR3nt: TGTGCCAGCAGCAAAGCGCCGAGACAGGGGGCTGAAAAACTGTTTTTT
CDR3aa: CASSKAPRQGAEKLFF
abundance: NA
d_gene: NA
j_gene: TRBJ1-4
v_gene: TRBV21-1

CDR3nt: TGTGCCAGCTCAACTGGGACAGGGGCCTCTGGAAACACCATATATTTT
CDR3aa: CASSTGTGASGNTIYF
abundance: once
d_gene: TRBD1
j_gene: TRBJ1-3
v_gene: TRBV18

CDR3nt: TGTGCCAGCAGTTCCCCGACAGTATCTGGAAACACCATATATTTT
CDR3aa: CASSSPTVSGNTIYF
abundance: NA
d_gene: NA
j_gene: TRBJ1-3
v_gene: TRBV28

CDR3nt: TGTGCCAGTAGTATATCGGAGGGTCGAGCTTTCTTT
CDR3aa: CASSISEGRAFF
abundance: NA
d_gene: NA
j_gene: TRBJ1-1
v_gene: TRBV19

CDR3nt: TGTGCCACCAGCAGAGAGGAAGGGACACCGAGCTACGAGCAGTACTTC
CDR3aa: CATSREEGTPSYEQYF
abundance: NA
d_gene: NA
j_gene: TRBJ2-7
v_gene: TRBV15

CDR3nt: TGTGCCAGCAGTGACCCCGGTTTGAACACTGAAGCTTTCTTT
CDR3aa: CASSDPGLNTEAFF
abundance: NA
d_gene: NA
j_gene: TRBJ1-1
v_gene: TRBV25-1

CDR3nt: TGTGCCAGCAGCCCTGGGGTTAGCGGGAGTGCGACCCAGTACTTC
CDR3aa: CASSPGVSGSATQYF
abundance: once
d_gene: TRBD2
j_gene: TRBJ2-5
v_gene: TRBV7-2

CDR3nt: TGTGCCAGCTCACCCTTTACAGAGTTTCCCTACAATGAGCAGTTCTTC
CDR3aa: CASSPFTEFPYNEQFF
abundance: few
d_gene: NA
j_gene: TRBJ2-1
v_gene: TRBV18

CDR3nt: TGTGCCAGCAGTTTGGACAGGGCCTACGAGCAGTACTTC
CDR3aa: CASSLDRAYEQYF
abundance: NA
d_gene: TRBD1
j_gene: TRBJ2-7
v_gene: TRBV6-6

CDR3nt: TGCGCCAGCAGCCAAGATAACAGTAACTATGGCTACACCTTC
CDR3aa: CASSQDNSNYGYTF
abundance: NA
d_gene: NA
j_gene: TRBJ1-2
v_gene: TRBV4-3

CDR3nt: TGTGCCAGCAGGGAACAGGGGAACACTGAAGCTTTCTTT
CDR3aa: CASREQGNTEAFF
abundance: NA
d_gene: NA
j_gene: TRBJ1-1
v_gene: TRBV12-3/TRBV12-4

CDR3nt: TGCGCCAGCAGCTGGGACAGGGACTATGGCTACACCTTC
CDR3aa: CASSWDRDYGYTF
abundance: NA
d_gene: TRBD1
j_gene: TRBJ1-2
v_gene: TRBV5-1

CDR3nt: TGTGCCAGCAGCCCTCAAGGGGGGGGGCCTGGCATTCAGTACTTC
CDR3aa: CASSPQGGGPGIQYF
abundance: NA
d_gene: NA
j_gene: TRBJ2-4
v_gene: TRBV9

CDR3nt: TGTGCCAGCAGTTCCCCGGGACAGGGTAGAGGAGAGCAGTACTTC
CDR3aa: CASSSPGQGRGEQYF
abundance: NA
d_gene: TRBD1
j_gene: TRBJ2-7
v_gene: TRBV2

CDR3nt: TGTGCCACCAGGGGAGCTAACGGGGATGAGCAGTTCTTC
CDR3aa: CATRGANGDEQFF
abundance: NA
d_gene: NA
j_gene: TRBJ2-1
v_gene: TRBV24-1

CDR3nt: TGTGCCAGCAGTCCGCCGGGACAGGGTTGGTATACGCAGTATTTT
CDR3aa: CASSPPGQGWYTQYF
abundance: NA
d_gene: TRBD1
j_gene: TRBJ2-3
v_gene: TRBV28

CDR3nt: TGTGCCAGCAGTAAGACAGGGGGCCTAGGGGGAGATACGCAGTATTTT
CDR3aa: CASSKTGGLGGDTQYF
abundance: NA
d_gene: TRBD1
j_gene: TRBJ2-3
v_gene: TRBV27

CDR3nt: TGTGCCAGCAGCCGGGGTGCGGGGAATGAAAAACTGTTTTTT
CDR3aa: CASSRGAGNEKLFF
abundance: NA
d_gene: NA
j_gene: TRBJ1-4
v_gene: TRBV3-1/TRBV3-2

CDR3nt: TGTGCTAGTGGTTTGGGTAGACAGATTAATGAGCAGTTCTTC
CDR3aa: CASGLGRQINEQFF
abundance: few
d_gene: NA
j_gene: TRBJ2-1
v_gene: TRBV12-5

CDR3nt: TGCGCCAGCAGCGCTCCGAGGGCCGTGAAAGCTTTCTTT
CDR3aa: CASSAPRAVKAFF
abundance: NA
d_gene: NA
j_gene: TRBJ1-1
v_gene: TRBV5-1

CDR3nt: TGTGCCAGCAGTGAAGTCAGGAGACAGGGGGCCGCCTACAATGAGCAGTTCTTC
CDR3aa: CASSEVRRQGAAYNEQFF
abundance: NA
d_gene: TRBD1
j_gene: TRBJ2-1
v_gene: TRBV25-1

CDR3nt: TGCGCCAGCAGCTTGGAGTGGGCTGGCGGGAGTAGGTACGAGCAGTACTTC
CDR3aa: CASSLEWAGGSRYEQYF
abundance: NA
d_gene: TRBD2
j_gene: TRBJ2-7
v_gene: TRBV5-1

CDR3nt: TGTGCCACAGCGTTCTTCGAGACCCAGTACTTC
CDR3aa: CATAFFETQYF
abundance: NA
d_gene: NA
j_gene: TRBJ2-5
v_gene: TRBV2

CDR3nt: TGTGCCAGCAGCTTAAGTGCGTACTCCTACAATGAGCAGTTCTTC
CDR3aa: CASSLSAYSYNEQFF
abundance: NA
d_gene: NA
j_gene: TRBJ2-1
v_gene: TRBV7-6

CDR3nt: TGTGCCAGCAGCTTAAACGGCAGGGCTGGTGGGGAGCTGTTTTTT
CDR3aa: CASSLNGRAGGELFF
abundance: NA
d_gene: NA
j_gene: TRBJ2-2
v_gene: TRBV7-2

CDR3nt: TGTGCCACCAGTGATTCCGGGACTAGCGACCGAGAGACCCAGTACTTC
CDR3aa: CATSDSGTSDRETQYF
abundance: NA
d_gene: TRBD2
j_gene: TRBJ2-5
v_gene: TRBV24-1

CDR3nt: TGTGCCAGCAGCTTGTCACTGTTTGGGAGCCAAGAGACCCAGTACTTC
CDR3aa: CASSLSLFGSQETQYF
abundance: NA
d_gene: NA
j_gene: TRBJ2-5
v_gene: TRBV11-2

CDR3nt: TGTGCCAGCAGGTCAACCCCGGTAGTAGATGGCTACACCTTC
CDR3aa: CASRSTPVVDGYTF
abundance: NA
d_gene: NA
j_gene: TRBJ1-2
v_gene: TRBV28

CDR3nt: TGTGCCAGCAGCCAGGGACTAGCGGGAAGGAATGAGCAGTTCTTC
CDR3aa: CASSQGLAGRNEQFF
abundance: NA
d_gene: TRBD2
j_gene: TRBJ2-1
v_gene: TRBV3-1/TRBV3-2

CDR3nt: TGTGCCAGCAGCCCCCCAGGCTCTGGGGCCAACGTCCTGACTTTC
CDR3aa: CASSPPGSGANVLTF
abundance: once
d_gene: NA
j_gene: TRBJ2-6
v_gene: TRBV9

CDR3nt: TGTGCCAGCAGTCGAGCGGGGCCGATTAATGAAAAACTGTTTTTT
CDR3aa: CASSRAGPINEKLFF
abundance: NA
d_gene: NA
j_gene: TRBJ1-4
v_gene: TRBV6-2/TRBV6-3

CDR3nt: TGCGCCAGCAGCTCGGGGGAGAACACCGGGGAGCTGTTTTTT
CDR3aa: CASSSGENTGELFF
abundance: NA
d_gene: NA
j_gene: TRBJ2-2
v_gene: TRBV5-1

CDR3nt: TGTGCCAGCAGTTTATCGAGCGGTGGGGTGTTTAACTATGGCTACACCTTC
CDR3aa: CASSLSSGGVFNYGYTF
abundance: few
d_gene: NA
j_gene: TRBJ1-2
v_gene: TRBV28

CDR3nt: TGTGCCAGCTCACCACTTACGGGGGTCCGCGGCACAGATACGCAGTATTTT
CDR3aa: CASSPLTGVRGTDTQYF
abundance: few
d_gene: NA
j_gene: TRBJ2-3
v_gene: TRBV18

CDR3nt: TGCAGTGCTAGAGTCTACTCTCGGGCTTTCTTT
CDR3aa: CSARVYSRAFF
abundance: few
d_gene: NA
j_gene: TRBJ1-1
v_gene: TRBV20-1

CDR3nt: TGTGCCATCAGTGATCTAGTAGCGGGAGGGCCTGGGGGGGCCAACGTCCTGACTTTC
CDR3aa: CAISDLVAGGPGGANVLTF
abundance: NA
d_gene: TRBD2
j_gene: TRBJ2-6
v_gene: TRBV10-3

CDR3nt: TGTGCCAGCAGTTACCGCGGAAACTCCTACGAGCAGTACTTC
CDR3aa: CASSYRGNSYEQYF
abundance: NA
d_gene: NA
j_gene: TRBJ2-7
v_gene: TRBV6-5

CDR3nt: TGTGCCAGCAGCTTAGGGGCCCCGGGGACAGGCTCCGAGCAGTACTTC
CDR3aa: CASSLGAPGTGSEQYF
abundance: NA
d_gene: TRBD1
j_gene: TRBJ2-7
v_gene: TRBV7-2

CDR3nt: TGCAGTGCTAGGGAAGGGGGAGCTTTCTTT
CDR3aa: CSAREGGAFF
abundance: NA
d_gene: NA
j_gene: TRBJ1-1
v_gene: TRBV20-1

CDR3nt: TGTGCCAGCAGCGTGGGACTAGCCGGGGAGACCCAGTACTTC
CDR3aa: CASSVGLAGETQYF
abundance: NA
d_gene: TRBD2
j_gene: TRBJ2-5
v_gene: TRBV9

CDR3nt: TGCAGTGCGGGACAGGTCAATGAGCAGTTCTTC
CDR3aa: CSAGQVNEQFF
abundance: NA
d_gene: TRBD1
j_gene: TRBJ2-1
v_gene: TRBV20-1

CDR3nt: TGTGCCAGCAGCCGAGGGGGACAGGGAGGAAACACCATATATTTT
CDR3aa: CASSRGGQGGNTIYF
abundance: NA
d_gene: TRBD1
j_gene: TRBJ1-3
v_gene: TRBV9

CDR3nt: TGTGCCAGCAGCTTAAGGAGGAGGGCCGAAACCGGGGAGCTGTTTTTT
CDR3aa: CASSLRRRAETGELFF
abundance: NA
d_gene: NA
j_gene: TRBJ2-2
v_gene: TRBV7-9

CDR3nt: TGCGCCAGCAGCCTCGAGTGGGGCGGCGCCTACAATGAGCAGTTCTTC
CDR3aa: CASSLEWGGAYNEQFF
abundance: NA
d_gene: NA
j_gene: TRBJ2-1
v_gene: TRBV4-1

CDR3nt: TGTGCCAGCAGTGGCGGCGGGAGGACCTACGAGCAGTACTTC
CDR3aa: CASSGGGRTYEQYF
abundance: NA
d_gene: TRBD2
j_gene: TRBJ2-7
v_gene: TRBV2